One sample yielded the 10 T cell receptor beta chains listed below, sequenced in a study of CD8+ T cells in alopecia areata. RNA was extracted and reverse transcribed into cDNA as the sequencing template. The protocol was immunoSEQ multiplex PCR, while the TCRdb copy is restricted to in-frame clones and leaves out a portion. The table records 150,000 to 200,000 clones, roughly three fifths of them present only once. Treatment of the sample: oral pan-JAK inhibitor, 5-10 mg twice daily. This specimen consisted of CD4+ T cells sorted from blood, obtained at week 49, from a patient treated with tofacitinib. The receptors derive from a human donor with alopecia areata.

This chain connects TRBV11-2 to TRBJ2-6; D is unclear. The CDR3 runs 13 residues. The V end lost 4 bases, the J end lost 4 bases, and 5 bases lay between the germline ends. CDR1 is SGHAT and CDR2 is FQNNGV in the germline V gene. CDR3 nucleotide sequence: TGTGCCAGCAGCTCGTGGGGGGCCAACGTCCTGACTTTC. It encodes CASSSWGANVLTF.

This clone has only a few counts. The rearrangement uses TRBV30 and TRBJ1-6; 8 nucleotides agree with TRBD1. This CDR3 is 15 amino acids long. CDR1 and CDR2 (germline): GTSNPN, SVGIG (reference sequence). V lost 6 bases and J lost 10; bases outside the gene matches: 14. The CDR3 is CACYGGQVVGSPLHF. The CDR3 nucleotides are TGTGCCTGTTACGGGGGACAGGTGGTTGGCTCACCCCTCCACTTT.

The chain combines TRBV30 with TRBJ1-4; D perhaps matches TRBD1 (6 bases). The CDR3 extends over 15 amino acids. The V end was cut by 3 bases, the J end by 5 bases, with 16 bases between. The germline CDR1 and CDR2 sequences are GTSNPN and SVGIG (reference sequence). CDR3 sequence: CAWSSSGGQNEKLFF. CDR3 DNA: TGTGCCTGGAGCTCCTCGGGGGGCCAAAATGAAAAACTGTTTTTT.

This clone appeared a few times. The same CDR3 can be traced to other DNA sequences in this sample. V and J are TRBV2 and TRBJ1-1; TRBD1 aligns across 7 bases. The CDR3 sequence is 14 residues long. CDR1 is SNHLY and CDR2 is FYNNEI in the germline V gene. The ends lost 4 bases at V and 2 bases at J; junction bases unmatched: 4. The chain's CDR3 is CASSVDRANTEAFF. The CDR3 DNA reads TGTGCCAGCAGTGTCGACAGGGCCAACACTGAAGCTTTCTTT. Full variable domain (missing parts from reference TRBV2 and TRBJ1-1): EPEVTQTPSHQVTQMGQEVILRCVPISNHLYFYWYRQILGQKVEFLVSFYNNEISEKSEIFDDQFSVERPDGSNFTLKIRSTKLEDSAMYFCASSVDRANTEAFFGQGTRLTVV.

This chain uses TRBV9 with TRBJ1-6; the D is unclear. The germline V gene has CDR1 SGDLS and CDR2 YYNGEE. V dropped 0 bases and J dropped 8 bases, with 9 bases sitting between them. CDR3 length: 14 residues. CDR3 nucleotide sequence: TGTGCCAGCAGCGTAGAGGTCGAGGATTCACCCCTCCACTTT. Residues: CASSVEVEDSPLHF.

This clone was observed a few times. V gene TRBV7-2 combines with J gene TRBJ2-6; a weak D match, TRBD2 (5 bases). The CDR3 is made up of 16 amino acids. Trimming cost V 3 bases and J 4 bases, with 13 bases left between them. The germline gives CDR1 SGHTA, CDR2 FQGNSA. CDR3 in DNA: TGTGCCAGCAGCTTGGCCCGGGATGCCGGGGCCAACGTCCTGACTTTC. It specifies CASSLARDAGANVLTF.

The chain has TRBV15 and TRBJ1-1; D is undetermined. CDR1 LNHNV and CDR2 YYDKDF come from the germline V gene (reference sequence). V gave up 0 bases and J gave up 2 bases, with 4 bases separating them. The CDR3 sequence is 13 residues long. The chain's CDR3 is CATSRDKNTEAFF. CDR3 coding DNA: TGTGCCACCAGCAGAGATAAAAACACTGAAGCTTTCTTT. Drawing the rest from reference TRBV15 and TRBJ1-1, the complete variable domain is DAMVIQNPRYQVTQFGKPVTLSCSQTLNHNVMYWYQQKSSQAPKLLFHYYDKDFNNEADTPDNFQSRRPNTSFCFLDIRSPGLGDTAMYLCATSRDKNTEAFFGQGTRLTVV.

The J gene is TRBJ1-1, the V gene TRBV6-1; no clear D gene. Trimming pared 5 bases from V and 1 base from J, leaving 8 bases between. Germline CDR1 is MNHNS and CDR2 is SASEGT. The CDR3 is made up of 13 amino acids. CDR3 DNA sequence: TGTGCCAGCAGTCCACAAAGGAACACTGAAGCTTTCTTT. Protein sequence: CASSPQRNTEAFF.

This clone was detected once. The chain couples TRBV7-6 to TRBJ2-7; 16 bases are shared with TRBD2. The CDR3 length is 16 residues. Germline V lookup: CDR1 SGHVS, CDR2 FNYEAQ. The V gene end was trimmed by 3 bases and the J gene end by 5 bases; junction bases not matched to a gene: 4. In DNA form, the CDR3 reads TGTGCCAGCAGCTTGGGGACTAGCGGGGGGGCGGACGAGCAGTACTTC. It encodes CASSLGTSGGADEQYF.

This sequence joins TRBV25-1 and TRBJ2-7; 10 bases agree with TRBD1. Germline CDR1 reads MGHDK; CDR2 reads SYGVNS. The CDR3 covers 14 residues. Trimming removed 5 bases from V and 7 bases from J; junction bases left unmatched: 8. The CDR3 region has the DNA TGTGCCAGCAGTCCCCTGACAGGGGGCTGGGAGCAGTACTTC. Protein product: CASSPLTGGWEQYF.